The T cell receptor beta chain described here comes from a study of identical twins. General study results and limits: Invariant MAIT and iNKT cells may have partly biased zero-insertion analyses.

This clonotype occurred once. The antigen is unknown. The junction differs from germline at one of its ends, possibly a read error. A universal primer site was created by template switching, with the cDNA bearing unique molecular identifiers. TCRdb called the 5' RACE reads again in MiXCR, with one record for every CDR3 protein. The sample contains 1.5 million to 2 million distinct CDR3 sequences, under 35% of which appear only once. The CDR3 totals 14 residues. Sequencing input: cord blood. The clonotype originates from a newborn girl in good health. The gene calls are TRBV12-3 or TRBV12-4 and TRBJ1-5; D not resolved. The CDR3 reads CASSLGDSNQLQHF. In DNA form, the CDR3 reads TGTGCCAGCAGTTTAGGGGATAGCAATCAGCTCCAGCATTTT.